The present T cell receptor beta chain was sequenced within a study of blood T cells in healthy people across ages. Findings and limits, study-wide: Fewer expanded clones and more diversity marked long-lived versus aged donors.

Notes on this clonotype: Its antigen is unidentified.

Alongside a J-beta primer mix, a sample-barcoded 5' primer served in a second PCR lasting roughly 7 to 11 cycles. TCRdb called the 5' RACE reads again in MiXCR, with one record for every CDR3 protein. The sample has some 1.5 million distinct CDR3 sequences, about 42% seen once; the top ten hold just over 4%. The CDR3 spans 16 residues. V lost 0 bases to trimming and J lost 4 bases, with 13 bases between them. Germline V CDR1 and CDR2: LNHNV, YYDKDF (reference sequence). Every sample had a minimum of 6 million PBMCs isolated. The sequencing input was blood. The TCR originated in a woman aged 18 to 35 in good health. This chain connects TRBV15 to TRBJ2-1; D is perhaps TRBD2 (5 bases). The CDR3 here is CATSRDSRVGYNEQFF. CDR3 sequence (DNA): TGTGCCACCAGCAGAGATTCGAGGGTGGGTTACAATGAGCAGTTCTTC.